One sample yielded the 12 T cell receptor beta chains listed below, sequenced in a study of CD8 T cells in Susac syndrome. An input of about 0.5 to 1 ug of RNA was subjected to reverse transcription using random hexamers. TCRdb re-derived calls from the immunoSEQ multiplex PCR reads in MiXCR, one entry per CDR3 protein. The table includes approximately 210,000 distinct CDR3 sequences, around 95% detected once. Sequences were obtained from CD4+ T cells from PBMCs. Receptors originate from a human donor with multiple sclerosis.

This sequence joins TRBV15 and TRBJ2-2, with D maybe TRBD1 (6 bases). The CDR3 spans 16 residues. Germline-derived CDR1 and CDR2 are LNHNV and YYDKDF (reference sequence). With 4 bases removed from V and 3 bases from J, the gap between germline ends came to 15 bases. The CDR3 DNA reads as TGTGCCACCAGCACCACCCAGGGGACACACACCGGGGAGCTGTTTTTT. It is translated as CATSTTQGTHTGELFF.

This clonotype occurred a few times. V gene TRBV2 combines with J gene TRBJ2-6; D is ambiguous. V was trimmed by 5 bases and J by 0 bases, leaving 8 bases between them. Germline-derived CDR1 and CDR2 are SNHLY and FYNNEI. CDR3 length equals 15 residues. CDR3 nucleotides: TGTGCCAGCAGTAGCAGTTTCTCTGGGGCCAACGTCCTGACTTTC. It encodes CASSSSFSGANVLTF.

V gene TRBV11-2 combines with J gene TRBJ1-1; no clear D. Trimming removed 2 bases at V and 0 bases at J, with 10 bases between. Looked up from germline, CDR1 is SGHAT and CDR2 is FQNNGV. The CDR3 runs to 15 residues. The CDR3 is CASSLSVLLNTEAFF. The CDR3 coding sequence is TGTGCCAGCAGCTTAAGTGTTCTGCTGAACACTGAAGCTTTCTTT. Variable domain in full (rest from reference TRBV11-2 and TRBJ1-1): EAGVAQSPRYKIIEKRQSVAFWCNPISGHATLYWYQQILGQGPKLLIQFQNNGVVDDSQLPKDRFSAERLKGVDSTLKIQPAKLEDSAVYLCASSLSVLLNTEAFFGQGTRLTVV.

The rearrangement links TRBV6-2 or TRBV6-3 to TRBJ2-7; TRBD2 is a possible D gene (6 bases). Germline V lookup: CDR1 MNHEY, CDR2 SVGEGT. V was trimmed by 6 bases and J by 5 bases, leaving 20 bases between them. The CDR3 is 15 residues long. CDR3 nucleotides: TGTGCCAGCAGACGGGGTGGAGGGAACGCCCACGAGCAGTACTTC. Translating it yields CASRRGGGNAHEQYF.

For the CDR3, the DNA is TGCAGCGTGGAGGGAGCTACGCAGTATTTT. This translates into CSVEGATQYF. The rearrangement links TRBV29-1 to TRBJ2-3; tentative D call: TRBD2 (6 bases). This CDR3 has 10 residues. Germline V gene lookup returns CDR1 SQVTM and CDR2 ANQGSEA. The V end lost 6 bases, the J end lost 8 bases, and 9 bases lay between the germline ends.

The chain is built from TRBV29-1 and TRBJ2-2, with D hard to call. Germline loops: CDR1 SQVTM, CDR2 ANQGSEA. The CDR3 spans 11 residues. In DNA form, the CDR3 reads TGCAGGCACCCGGCGCGAGGGGAGCTGTTTTTT. Encoded protein: CRHPARGELFF.

The V and J genes are TRBV30 and TRBJ1-1, with D unresolved. The CDR3 length is 13 residues. Germline V gene data show CDR1 as GTSNPN and CDR2 as SVGIG (reference sequence). Trimming cost V 4 bases and J 1 base, with 10 bases left between them. CDR3: CAWIRSRNTEAFF. CDR3 sequence (DNA): TGTGCCTGGATCCGTTCCAGGAACACTGAAGCTTTCTTT.

The chain is built from TRBV20-1 and TRBJ2-1; D remains ambiguous. The germline V gene encodes CDR1 DFQATT and CDR2 SNEGSKA (reference sequence). The CDR3 covers 13 residues. Trimming took 6 bases from V and 3 from J, leaving 12 bases between them. The CDR3 region has the DNA TGCAGTGCCCATGGACCGAGCTACAATGAGCAGTTCTTC. Translating gives CSAHGPSYNEQFF.

V gene TRBV3-1 combines with J gene TRBJ2-7; D unresolved. With 0 bases removed from V and 3 bases from J, the gap between germline ends came to 3 bases. This CDR3 has 12 residues. Germline CDR1 reads LGHDT; CDR2 reads YNNKEL (reference sequence). The CDR3, as DNA: TGTGCCAGCAGCCAAGATATCTACGAGCAGTACTTC. This translates into CASSQDIYEQYF.

V and J are TRBV5-1 and TRBJ2-5, with TRBD1 identical over 7 bases. There are 14 residues in the CDR3. The J segment lost 5 bases and the V segment lost 6 bases, leaving 10 bases of the junction unmatched. The germline V gene has CDR1 SGHRS and CDR2 YFSETQ. CDR3: CASNKQGPLETQYF. Here the CDR3 DNA reads TGCGCCAGCAACAAACAGGGGCCTCTTGAGACCCAGTACTTC. Combining the CDR3 with reference TRBV5-1 and TRBJ2-5 gives the whole variable domain KAGVTQTPRYLIKTRGQQVTLSCSPISGHRSVSWYQQTPGQGLQFLFEYFSETQRNKGNFPGRFSGRQFSNSRSEMNVSTLELGDSALYLCASNKQGPLETQYFGPGTRLLVL.

This clonotype has a single count. For the CDR3, the DNA is TGTGCCAGCAGTGTGATGACAGGAGCTGGCTACACCTTC. Translating gives CASSVMTGAGYTF. The rearrangement joins TRBV2 to TRBJ1-2, with D possibly being TRBD1 (6 bases). The germline V gene encodes CDR1 SNHLY and CDR2 FYNNEI. The CDR3 is 13 residues long. V was clipped by 4 bases and J by 7 bases, with 13 bases between them.

J is TRBJ2-3 and V is TRBV9; no reliable D call. The germline V gene encodes CDR1 SGDLS and CDR2 YYNGEE. This CDR3 region has 15 residues. V shed 0 bases and J shed 0 bases, with 8 bases lying between them. As DNA, the CDR3 is TGTGCCAGCAGCGTAGGAGCTATCAGCACAGATACGCAGTATTTT. Translated, it gives CASSVGAISTDTQYF.